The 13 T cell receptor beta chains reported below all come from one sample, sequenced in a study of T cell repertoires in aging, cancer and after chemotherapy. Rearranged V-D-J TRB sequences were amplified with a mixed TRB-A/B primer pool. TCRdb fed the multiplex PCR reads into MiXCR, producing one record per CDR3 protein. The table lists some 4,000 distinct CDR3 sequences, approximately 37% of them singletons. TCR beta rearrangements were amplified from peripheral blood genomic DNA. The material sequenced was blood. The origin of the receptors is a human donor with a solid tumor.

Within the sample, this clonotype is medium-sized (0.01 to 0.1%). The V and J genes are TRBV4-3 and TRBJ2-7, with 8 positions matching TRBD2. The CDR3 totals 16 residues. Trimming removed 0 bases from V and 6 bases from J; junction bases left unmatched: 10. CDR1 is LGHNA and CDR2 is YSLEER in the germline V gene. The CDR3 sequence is CASSQDLSGGPFEQYF. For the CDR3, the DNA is TGCGCCAGCAGCCAAGATCTCTCGGGAGGGCCTTTCGAGCAGTACTTC.

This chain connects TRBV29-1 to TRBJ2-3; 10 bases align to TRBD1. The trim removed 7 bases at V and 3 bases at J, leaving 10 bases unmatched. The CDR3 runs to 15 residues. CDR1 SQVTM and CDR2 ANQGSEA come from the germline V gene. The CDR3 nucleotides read TGCAGCGCGGCTGACAGGGGGCGCATAACAGATACGCAGTATTTT. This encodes CSAADRGRITDTQYF.

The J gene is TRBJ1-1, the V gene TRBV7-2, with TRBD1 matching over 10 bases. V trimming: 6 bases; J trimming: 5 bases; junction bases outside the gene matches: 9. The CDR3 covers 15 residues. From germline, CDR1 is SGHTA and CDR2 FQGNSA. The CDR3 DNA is TGTGCCAGCAGTTCCGGGACAGGGGTGATGACTGAAGCTTTCTTT. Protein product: CASSSGTGVMTEAFF.

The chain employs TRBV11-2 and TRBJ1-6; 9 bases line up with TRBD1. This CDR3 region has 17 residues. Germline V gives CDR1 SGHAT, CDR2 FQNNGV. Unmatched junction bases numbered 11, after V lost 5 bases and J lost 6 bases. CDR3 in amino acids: CASSPATGGLGNSPLHF. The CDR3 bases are TGTGCCAGCAGCCCGGCGACAGGGGGTTTGGGTAATTCACCCCTCCACTTT.

The CDR3, as DNA: TGTGCCAGCAGCTCCGGCCCCAGGGGGGGGACCGGGGAGCTGTTTTTT. It codes for CASSSGPRGGTGELFF. The chain joins TRBV7-9 to TRBJ2-2, with D perhaps matching TRBD1 or TRBD2 (7 bases each). The V gene's germline CDR1 is SEHNR and CDR2 FQNEAQ (reference sequence). The ends were cut back, 4 bases at V and 5 bases at J, with 17 bases in the middle. The CDR3 runs 16 residues.

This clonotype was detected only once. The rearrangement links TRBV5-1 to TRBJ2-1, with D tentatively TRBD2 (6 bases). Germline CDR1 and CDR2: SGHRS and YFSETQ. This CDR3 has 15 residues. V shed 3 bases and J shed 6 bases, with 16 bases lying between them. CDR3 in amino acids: CASSSFSTGVNEQFF. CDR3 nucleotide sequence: TGCGCCAGCAGCTCGTTTTCCACGGGGGTCAATGAGCAGTTCTTC.

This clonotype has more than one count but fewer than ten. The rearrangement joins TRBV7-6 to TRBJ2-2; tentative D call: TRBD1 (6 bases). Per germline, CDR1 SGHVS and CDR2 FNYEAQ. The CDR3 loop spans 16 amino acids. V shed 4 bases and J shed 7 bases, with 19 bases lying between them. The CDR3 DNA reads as TGTGCCAGCAGCTGGACCGGGACAAGCCATTACGGGGAGCTGTTTTTT. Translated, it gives CASSWTGTSHYGELFF.

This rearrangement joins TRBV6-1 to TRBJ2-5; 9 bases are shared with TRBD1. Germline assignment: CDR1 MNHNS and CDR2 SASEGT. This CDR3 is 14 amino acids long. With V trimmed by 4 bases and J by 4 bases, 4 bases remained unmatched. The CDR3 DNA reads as TGTGCCAGCAGTGCAAACAGGGGGCGAGAGACCCAGTACTTC. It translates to CASSANRGRETQYF.

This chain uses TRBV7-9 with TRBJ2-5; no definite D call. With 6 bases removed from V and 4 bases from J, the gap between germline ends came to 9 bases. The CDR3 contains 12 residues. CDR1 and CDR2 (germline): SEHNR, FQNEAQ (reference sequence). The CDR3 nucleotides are TGTGCCAGCAGTTTGATCGGAGAGACCCAGTACTTC. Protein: CASSLIGETQYF.

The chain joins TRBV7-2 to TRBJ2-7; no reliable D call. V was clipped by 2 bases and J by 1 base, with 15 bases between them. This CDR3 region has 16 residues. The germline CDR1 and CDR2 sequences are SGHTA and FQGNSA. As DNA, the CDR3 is TGTGCCAGCAGCTTACCAGAACCGGGCATTTCCTACGAGCAGTACTTC. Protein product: CASSLPEPGISYEQYF.

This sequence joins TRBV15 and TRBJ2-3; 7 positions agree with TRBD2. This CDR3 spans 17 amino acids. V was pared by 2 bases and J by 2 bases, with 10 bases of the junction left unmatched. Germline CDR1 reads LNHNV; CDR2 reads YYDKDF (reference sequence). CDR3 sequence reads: CATSRPLRRGDTDTQYF. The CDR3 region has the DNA TGTGCCACCAGCAGACCCCTACGACGGGGGGACACAGATACGCAGTATTTT.

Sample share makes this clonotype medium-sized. CDR3 DNA: TGTGCCAGCAGTGGTCGACAGGGATCGAACACTGAAGCTTTCTTT. This translates into CASSGRQGSNTEAFF. The genes are TRBV6-5 and TRBJ1-1; 7 bases align to TRBD1. In germline, CDR1 is MNHEY, CDR2 SVGAGI. CDR3 length equals 15 residues. Trimming cost V 5 bases and J 1 base; bases outside gene matches: 7.

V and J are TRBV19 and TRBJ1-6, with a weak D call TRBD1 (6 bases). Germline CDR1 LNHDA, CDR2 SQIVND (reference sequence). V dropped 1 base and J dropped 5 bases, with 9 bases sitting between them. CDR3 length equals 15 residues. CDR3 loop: CASSIGGLNNSPLHF. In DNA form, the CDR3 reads TGTGCCAGTAGTATAGGGGGGCTAAATAATTCACCCCTCCACTTT.